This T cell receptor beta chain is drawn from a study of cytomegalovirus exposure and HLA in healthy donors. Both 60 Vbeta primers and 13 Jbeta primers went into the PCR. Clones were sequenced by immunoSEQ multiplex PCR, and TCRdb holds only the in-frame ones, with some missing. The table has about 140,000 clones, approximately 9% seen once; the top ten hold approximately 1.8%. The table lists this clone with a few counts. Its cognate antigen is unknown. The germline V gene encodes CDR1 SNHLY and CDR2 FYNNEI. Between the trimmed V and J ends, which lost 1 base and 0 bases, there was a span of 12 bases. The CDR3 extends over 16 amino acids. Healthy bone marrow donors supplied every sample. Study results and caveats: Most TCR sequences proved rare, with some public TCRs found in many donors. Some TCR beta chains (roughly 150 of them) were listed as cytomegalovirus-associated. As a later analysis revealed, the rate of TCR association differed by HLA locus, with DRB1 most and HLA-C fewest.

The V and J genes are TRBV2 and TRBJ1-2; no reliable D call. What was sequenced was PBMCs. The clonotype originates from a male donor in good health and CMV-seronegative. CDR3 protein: CASSEVVVAANYGYTF. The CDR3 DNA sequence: TGTGCCAGCAGTGAAGTGGTGGTCGCAGCTAACTATGGCTACACCTTC.